This T cell receptor beta chain came from a study of post-analysis software for immune sequencing data. CDR1 and CDR2 from the germline V gene are LGHNA and YSLEER. The CDR3 extends over 16 amino acids. The V and J ends lost 1 base and 5 bases respectively, with 17 bases between them. Comment on this clonotype: This may be a read error: a much more frequent sequence differs by one nucleotide.

Unique molecular identifiers featured in each of the TCR beta cDNA libraries. TCRdb fed the PCR reads into MiXCR, producing one record per CDR3 protein. The data hold roughly 150,000 distinct CDR3 sequences, with about 34% observed a single time. The sample was blood, taken after autologous hematopoietic stem cell transplantation. The origin of this receptor is a girl under 18 with multiple sclerosis. The chain couples TRBV4-3 to TRBJ2-5; TRBD1 might be the D (5 bases). For the CDR3, the DNA is TGCGCCAGCAGCCAAGGAGTAGAGGCAGGGAAGGAGACCCAGTACTTC. Translated, it gives CASSQGVEAGKETQYF.